A selection of T cell receptor beta chains follows, all from one sample in a study of cytomegalovirus exposure and HLA in healthy donors. Here immunoSEQ multiplex PCR was the method, and the copy in TCRdb shows in-frame clones only, minus some. The sample contains 150,000 or so clones, approximately 80% of which appear only once. Sequenced material: PBMCs. All receptors derive from a woman in her 40s in good health and CMV-seropositive. Each CDR3 is given with its conserved first and last residue. A D gene is named only where the DNA matches it firmly. Not all rows give a size; the values are once, few, many and, for expanded clones, a class.

DNA: TGTGCCAGTAGTCCCAGACTAGCGGGATTCTCCTACGAGCAGTACTTC
CDR3: CASSPRLAGFSYEQYF
length: 16
D: TRBD2
V: TRBV19
size: NA
J: TRBJ2-7

DNA: TGTGCCAGCAGCTACGGGACAGACAGTGGCGGGGAGCTGTTTTTT
CDR3: CASSYGTDSGGELFF
length: 15
D: TRBD1
V: TRBV13
size: NA
J: TRBJ2-2

DNA: TGCGCCAGCAGCTTGGCCGGACAGACCACCGGTGAGCAGTTCTTC
CDR3: CASSLAGQTTGEQFF
length: 15
D: NA
V: TRBV5-1
size: NA
J: TRBJ2-1

DNA: TGTGCCAGCAGCCAATTCGGGAACACCGGGGAGCTGTTTTTT
CDR3: CASSQFGNTGELFF
length: 14
D: NA
V: TRBV16
size: NA
J: TRBJ2-2

DNA: TGTGCCAGCTCACCACTCGAGGAAGGAAACACCATATATTTT
CDR3: CASSPLEEGNTIYF
length: 14
D: NA
V: TRBV18
size: NA
J: TRBJ1-3

DNA: TGCAGCGTAGCAGAGGGGAACACCGGGGAGCTGTTTTTT
CDR3: CSVAEGNTGELFF
length: 13
D: NA
V: TRBV29-1
size: once
J: TRBJ2-2

DNA: TGCGCCAGCAGCTTTGGACTAGCGTCACTAGAAGATACGCAGTATTTT
CDR3: CASSFGLASLEDTQYF
length: 16
D: TRBD2
V: TRBV5-1
size: NA
J: TRBJ2-3

DNA: TGTGCCAGTAGGGGGACAGGGGCAACTAATGAAAAACTGTTTTTT
CDR3: CASRGTGATNEKLFF
length: 15
D: TRBD1
V: TRBV19
size: NA
J: TRBJ1-4

DNA: TGCGCCAGCAGCTTGGTCCAGTCCACTAGCGGGAGTGCATACTACAATGAGCAGTTCTTC
CDR3: CASSLVQSTSGSAYYNEQFF
length: 20
D: TRBD2
V: TRBV5-1
size: NA
J: TRBJ2-1

DNA: TGTGCCAGCAGCTCCCAACCTAGGAACAATGAGCAGTTCTTC
CDR3: CASSSQPRNNEQFF
length: 14
D: NA
V: TRBV7-9
size: NA
J: TRBJ2-1

DNA: TGTGCCAGCAGTTTGGTGACAGGGGTAGGCGAGCAGTACTTC
CDR3: CASSLVTGVGEQYF
length: 14
D: TRBD1
V: TRBV27
size: NA
J: TRBJ2-7

DNA: TGTGCCAGCAGCCAAGGATGGACTAGCGAGAACACCGGGGAGCTGTTTTTT
CDR3: CASSQGWTSENTGELFF
length: 17
D: TRBD2
V: TRBV4-2
size: once
J: TRBJ2-2

DNA: TGTGCCAGCAGCGTAGGAGCGATCGGCACAGATACGCAGTATTTT
CDR3: CASSVGAIGTDTQYF
length: 15
D: NA
V: TRBV9
size: few
J: TRBJ2-3

DNA: TGTGCCTTTCGGGGAGCCCCTGCGGTCCATGAGCAGTTCTTC
CDR3: CAFRGAPAVHEQFF
length: 14
D: NA
V: TRBV30
size: NA
J: TRBJ2-1

DNA: TGTGCCAGCAGCACCGGGACAGGGGGCTCCTACGAGCAGTACTTC
CDR3: CASSTGTGGSYEQYF
length: 15
D: TRBD1
V: TRBV11-1
size: once
J: TRBJ2-7